The 24 T cell receptor beta chains in this list originate from one sample, sequenced in a study of cytomegalovirus exposure and HLA in healthy donors. With 60 Vbeta and 13 Jbeta primers, the PCR was carried out. Produced via immunoSEQ multiplex PCR; TCRdb's table is partial and in-frame only. The sample records some 270,000 clones, about four fifths being singletons. Sequencing input: PBMCs. The receptors shown here come from a girl under 10 years old in good health and CMV-seronegative.

The chain joins TRBV18 to TRBJ2-5; D remains unclear. The J call may not be correct, given that the DNA end is closer to TRBJ2-7. This CDR3 spans 12 amino acids. Germline values: CDR1 KGHSH, CDR2 LQKENI. The CDR3: CASSQLNYEQYF. CDR3 DNA: TGTGCCAGCTCCCAACTAAACTACGAGCAGTACTTC.

CDR3 coding DNA: TGTGCCAGCAGCCGCCCGGACAGATACGAGCAGTACTTC. This sequence encodes CASSRPDRYEQYF. The rearrangement uses TRBV6-5 and TRBJ2-7, with a possible D match to TRBD1 (6 bases). The CDR3 is made up of 13 amino acids. Between the trimmed V and J ends, which lost 6 bases and 4 bases, there was a span of 13 bases. CDR1 and CDR2 (germline): MNHEY, SVGAGI.

The gene calls are TRBV27 and TRBJ1-6; a possible D gene is TRBD1 (5 bases). V lost 8 bases to trimming and J lost 10 bases, with 27 bases between them. This CDR3 is built from 17 residues. Per the germline V gene, CDR1 is MNHEY and CDR2 is SMNVEV (reference sequence). The CDR3: CASGPDGHWGLGSPLHF. CDR3 DNA: TGTGCCAGCGGCCCTGATGGGCACTGGGGACTAGGCTCACCCCTCCACTTT.

The rearrangement uses TRBV7-9 and TRBJ2-5; 9 bases map to TRBD2. V trimming: 4 bases; J trimming: 4 bases; junction bases outside the gene matches: 13. The CDR3 consists of 17 residues. The germline CDR1 and CDR2 sequences are SEHNR and FQNEAQ (reference sequence). The CDR3 DNA is TGTGCCAGCAGCTCTCCCCGGGATGCGGGGGGGGGAGAGACCCAGTACTTC. Translation gives CASSSPRDAGGGETQYF.

V and J are TRBV29-1 and TRBJ1-4; TRBD1 aligns across 9 bases. The CDR3 is 15 residues long. J was trimmed by 7 bases and V by 0 bases; bases with no gene match: 6. Germline CDR1 and CDR2: SQVTM and ANQGSEA. CDR3 bases: TGCAGCGTTGAAGACCACAGGGGGCTAGGTGAAAAACTGTTTTTT. Translating gives CSVEDHRGLGEKLFF.

This clone was picked up a small number of times. The rearrangement joins TRBV30 to TRBJ1-4; D uncertain. The CDR3 has 14 amino acids. Germline V gene sequence: CDR1 GTSNPN, CDR2 SVGIG (reference sequence). V lost 0 bases to trimming and J lost 7 bases, with 12 bases between them. The CDR3 here is CAWSVRWAGEKLFF. The CDR3 region has the DNA TGTGCCTGGAGTGTTAGATGGGCAGGTGAAAAACTGTTTTTT.

To note about this clone: Other DNA sequences of this sample code for an identical CDR3. The chain links TRBV5-1 to TRBJ2-7, with TRBD1 matching 11 bases. With V trimmed by 5 bases and J by 0 bases, 1 base remained unmatched. Germline V lookup: CDR1 SGHRS, CDR2 YFSETQ. The CDR3 is 14 residues long. The CDR3 DNA is TGCGCCAGCAGTGGGACAGGGGGCTCCTACGAGCAGTACTTC. Translated, it gives CASSGTGGSYEQYF.

The chain joins TRBV12-5 to TRBJ2-7; TRBD1 matches at 8 bases. The CDR3 runs to 16 residues. Germline CDR1 is LGHNT and CDR2 is FRNRAP. Trimming removed 3 bases from V and 4 bases from J; junction bases left unmatched: 11. DNA for the CDR3: TGTGCTAGTGGTTTCCTTCCCGGGACAGGATATTACGAGCAGTACTTC. Translating it yields CASGFLPGTGYYEQYF.

The rearrangement uses TRBV27 and TRBJ2-7; 8 nucleotides line up with TRBD1. Germline-derived CDR1 and CDR2 are MNHEY and SMNVEV (reference sequence). The CDR3 consists of 15 residues. The V gene end was trimmed by 5 bases and the J gene end by 7 bases; junction bases not matched to a gene: 13. The DNA for the CDR3 is TGTGCCAGCAGTCGTGAGGGACAGGCTTTCTGGGAGCAGTACTTC. It encodes CASSREGQAFWEQYF.

The rearrangement uses TRBV9 and TRBJ2-1; a possible D gene is TRBD2 (6 bases). Trimming removed 0 bases from V and 5 bases from J, with 15 bases in between. CDR3 length equals 16 residues. Germline assignment: CDR1 SGDLS and CDR2 YYNGEE. The CDR3: CASSVAGRLGDNEQFF. CDR3 bases: TGTGCCAGCAGCGTAGCTGGGAGACTAGGTGACAATGAGCAGTTCTTC.

This clone was seen only a few times. The V call is TRBV28, the J call TRBJ1-5, with D unclear. Germline CDR1 is MDHEN and CDR2 is SYDVKM. The CDR3 totals 15 residues. With 2 bases removed from V and 0 bases from J, the gap between germline ends came to 8 bases. CDR3 sequence (DNA): TGTGCCAGCAGTTTACCCGGGGATAGCAATCAGCCCCAGCATTTT. It specifies CASSLPGDSNQPQHF.

Points on this clone: The sample carries other DNA sequences with the same CDR3. This chain links TRBV6-1 with TRBJ2-5, with 9 bases aligning to TRBD2. There are 20 residues in the CDR3. J lost 4 bases, V lost 3 bases, and 21 bases had no gene match. The germline V gene encodes CDR1 MNHNS and CDR2 SASEGT. CDR3 nucleotides: TGTGCCAGCAGTGATCCCCAGGGACAGCAAGGGGCGGGAGGGCGAGAGACCCAGTACTTC. Amino acids: CASSDPQGQQGAGGRETQYF.

The chain uses TRBV28 and TRBJ1-2; tentative D call: TRBD1 (5 bases). Trimming removed 6 bases from V and 1 base from J, with 9 bases in between. Looked up from germline, CDR1 is MDHEN and CDR2 is SYDVKM. The CDR3 contains 13 residues. CDR3: CASSHRSNYGYTF. Written as DNA, the CDR3 is TGTGCCAGCAGCCACAGGAGTAACTATGGCTACACCTTC.

This chain links TRBV5-1 with TRBJ2-1; TRBD2 aligns across 11 bases. The CDR3 is 16 residues long. Germline V CDR1 and CDR2: SGHRS, YFSETQ. V gave up 3 bases and J gave up 4 bases; unmatched junction bases: 6. The CDR3 sequence: CASSSGLAGHYNEQFF. DNA of the CDR3: TGCGCCAGCAGCTCCGGACTAGCGGGTCATTACAATGAGCAGTTCTTC.

The chain links TRBV6-1 to TRBJ1-2; tentatively, D is TRBD1 (5 bases). The CDR3 contains 13 residues. Germline V lookup: CDR1 MNHNS, CDR2 SASEGT. Trimming left V 1 base short and J 4 bases short, with 7 bases between. This chain's CDR3 is CASSEVGGYGYTF. As DNA, the CDR3 is TGTGCCAGCAGTGAAGTGGGGGGCTATGGCTACACCTTC.

This clone was seen only a few times. J is TRBJ2-3 and V is TRBV5-5; 7 bases are a match to TRBD1. CDR1 is SGHKS and CDR2 is YYEKEE in the germline V gene (reference sequence). This CDR3 comprises 16 residues. The V and J ends lost 4 bases and 0 bases, in that order; junction bases with no gene match: 8. CDR3 loop: CASSDIGQVSTDTQYF. CDR3 DNA sequence: TGTGCCAGCAGCGATATCGGACAGGTTAGCACAGATACGCAGTATTTT.

The V and J genes are TRBV27 and TRBJ2-1; TRBD2 might be the D (6 bases). Germline V gives CDR1 MNHEY, CDR2 SMNVEV (reference sequence). V lost 2 bases and J lost 15, with 14 bases in between. This CDR3 is built from 12 residues. CDR3 amino acids: CASSLVSGPWFF. Written as DNA, the CDR3 is TGTGCCAGCAGTTTAGTTAGCGGCCCCTGGTTCTTC.

The chain combines TRBV28 with TRBJ1-1, with D possibly matching TRBD1 (6 bases). This CDR3 contains 16 residues. V gave up 10 bases and J gave up 0 bases, with 21 bases separating them. CDR1 is MDHEN and CDR2 is SYDVKM in the germline V gene. The chain's CDR3 is CATTGEEGQMNTEAFF. CDR3 DNA: TGTGCCACGACTGGGGAAGAGGGACAAATGAACACTGAAGCTTTCTTT.

This clone was seen only once. This chain uses TRBV28 with TRBJ1-5, with 9 bases fitting TRBD1. In germline, CDR1 is MDHEN, CDR2 SYDVKM. The CDR3 contains 16 residues. The V and J ends lost 5 bases and 2 bases, in that order; junction bases with no gene match: 7. CDR3 in amino acids: CASSQTGGSRNQPQHF. The CDR3 DNA reads as TGTGCCAGCAGTCAGACAGGGGGGTCGCGCAATCAGCCCCAGCATTTT.

With respect to this clone: A read error may produce the germline difference seen at one junction end. This chain connects TRBV28 to TRBJ1-2; 9 bases are shared with TRBD1. CDR1 MDHEN and CDR2 SYDVKM come from the germline V gene. This CDR3 is 12 amino acids long. DNA of the CDR3: TGTGCCAGCAGGATAACAGGGGGCAATCGATCCTTC. This gives the protein CASRITGGNRSF.

The gene calls are TRBV28 and TRBJ2-3, with 8 bases lining up with TRBD1. Germline CDR1 reads MDHEN; CDR2 reads SYDVKM. The V segment lost 3 bases and the J segment 0 bases; nucleotides outside the gene matches: 5. CDR3 size: 16 residues. The CDR3 region is CASSLPRTGSTDTQYF. The CDR3 DNA is TGTGCCAGCAGTTTGCCCCGGACAGGGAGCACAGATACGCAGTATTTT.

The chain uses TRBV27 and TRBJ2-6; D not resolved. This CDR3 region has 13 residues. V lost 6 bases and J lost 4, with 7 bases in between. Germline CDR1 and CDR2: MNHEY and SMNVEV (reference sequence). CDR3 coding DNA: TGTGCCAGCAGGTCCTCGGGGGCCAACGTCCTGACTTTC. It yields the protein CASRSSGANVLTF.

In its sample, this clone was seen a few times. The chain has TRBV19 and TRBJ1-1; 9 positions agree with TRBD1. CDR1 and CDR2 (germline): LNHDA, SQIVND (reference sequence). After removal of 7 bases from V and 0 bases from J, the junction contained 6 bases not matched to a gene. This CDR3 spans 15 amino acids. The CDR3 protein is CASNRDREMNTEAFF. Written as DNA, the CDR3 is TGTGCCAGTAACCGGGACAGGGAAATGAACACTGAAGCTTTCTTT.

The rearrangement joins TRBV28 to TRBJ1-4, with TRBD1 as a possible D gene (5 bases). Germline CDR1 is MDHEN and CDR2 is SYDVKM. Trimming took 5 bases from V and 8 from J, leaving 12 bases between them. CDR3 length equals 13 residues. The CDR3 spells CASSKGAEEKLFF. The CDR3 DNA is TGTGCCAGCAGTAAAGGGGCTGAGGAAAAACTGTTTTTT.